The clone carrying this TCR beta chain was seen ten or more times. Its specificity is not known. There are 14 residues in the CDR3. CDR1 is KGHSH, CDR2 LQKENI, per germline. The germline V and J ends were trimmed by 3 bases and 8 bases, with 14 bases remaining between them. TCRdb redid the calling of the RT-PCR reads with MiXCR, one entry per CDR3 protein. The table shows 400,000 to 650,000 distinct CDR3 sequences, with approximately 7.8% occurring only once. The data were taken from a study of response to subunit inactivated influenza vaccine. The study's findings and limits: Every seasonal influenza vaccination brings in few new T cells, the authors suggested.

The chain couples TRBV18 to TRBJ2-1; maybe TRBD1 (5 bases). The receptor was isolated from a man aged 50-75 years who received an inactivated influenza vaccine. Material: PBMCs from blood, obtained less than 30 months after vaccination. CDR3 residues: CASSPAGSTDEQFF. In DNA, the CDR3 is TGTGCCAGCTCACCGGCAGGGTCTACGGATGAGCAGTTCTTC.